The subject of this entry is one TCR beta chain. Antigen specificity is unknown. Trimming at V came to 2 bases and at J to 4 bases, leaving 13 bases not matched to a gene. This CDR3 has 17 amino acids. CDR1 and CDR2 from the germline V gene are MGHRA and YSYEKL. The deep-level immunoSEQ assay was used. Measured with immunoSEQ multiplex PCR; TCRdb has only the in-frame clones, and not every one. The sample holds about 2.3 million clones, approximately 90% seen once. The data were obtained in a study of shared clonotypes between healthy human individuals. Study conclusions and caveats: With a few donors compared, approximately 5.5% of naive CD4 clonotypes were shared.

Sequenced input: naive CD4+ T cells from PBMCs. Noted subset: CD45RA+ positively selected. J is TRBJ2-5 and V is TRBV4-1; 7 nucleotides line up with TRBD2. This clonotype was sampled from a man aged 18 to 35 in good health. Some clones in this sample may be carry-over from other donors' samples. CDR3 residues: CASSQRVSGGSGETQYF. CDR3 sequence (DNA): TGCGCCAGCAGCCAACGGGTGTCAGGCGGGAGTGGAGAGACCCAGTACTTC.